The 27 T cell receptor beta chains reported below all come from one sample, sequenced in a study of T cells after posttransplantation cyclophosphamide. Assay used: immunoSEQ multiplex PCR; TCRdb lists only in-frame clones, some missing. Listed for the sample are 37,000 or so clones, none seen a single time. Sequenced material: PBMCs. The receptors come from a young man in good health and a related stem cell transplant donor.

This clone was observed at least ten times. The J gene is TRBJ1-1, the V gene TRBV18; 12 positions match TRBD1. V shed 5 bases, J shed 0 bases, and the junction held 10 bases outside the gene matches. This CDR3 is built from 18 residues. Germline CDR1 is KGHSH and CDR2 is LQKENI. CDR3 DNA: TGTGCCAGCTCAGTCCTGGGGACAGGGGGCCTAATGAACACTGAAGCTTTCTTT. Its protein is CASSVLGTGGLMNTEAFF.

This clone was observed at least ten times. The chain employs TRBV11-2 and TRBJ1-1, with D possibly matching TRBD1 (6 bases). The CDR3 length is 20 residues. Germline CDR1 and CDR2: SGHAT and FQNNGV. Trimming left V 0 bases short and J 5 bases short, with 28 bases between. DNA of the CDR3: TGTGCCAGCAGCTTAGATCGGGTTGACAGGCTGTATTTAGGGAATACTGAAGCTTTCTTT. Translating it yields CASSLDRVDRLYLGNTEAFF.

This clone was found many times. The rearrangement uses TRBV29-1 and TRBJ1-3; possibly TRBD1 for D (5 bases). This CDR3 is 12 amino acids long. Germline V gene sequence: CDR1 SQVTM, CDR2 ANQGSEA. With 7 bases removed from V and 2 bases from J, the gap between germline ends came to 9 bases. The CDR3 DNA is TGCAGCGGAGGGGAAACTGGAAACACCATATATTTT. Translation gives CSGGETGNTIYF.

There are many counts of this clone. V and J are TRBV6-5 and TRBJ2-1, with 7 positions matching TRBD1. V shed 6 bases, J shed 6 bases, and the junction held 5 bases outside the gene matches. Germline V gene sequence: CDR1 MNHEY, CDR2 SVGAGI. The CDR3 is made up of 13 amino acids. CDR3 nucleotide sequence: TGTGCCAGCAGAAGACAGGGATCCAATGAGCAGTTCTTC. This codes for CASRRQGSNEQFF.

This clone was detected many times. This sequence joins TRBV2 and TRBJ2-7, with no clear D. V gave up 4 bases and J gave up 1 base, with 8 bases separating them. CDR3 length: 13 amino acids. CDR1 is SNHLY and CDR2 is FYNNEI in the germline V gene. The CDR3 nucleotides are TGTGCCAGCAGTGTGGAGACTTCCTACGAGCAGTACTTC. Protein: CASSVETSYEQYF.

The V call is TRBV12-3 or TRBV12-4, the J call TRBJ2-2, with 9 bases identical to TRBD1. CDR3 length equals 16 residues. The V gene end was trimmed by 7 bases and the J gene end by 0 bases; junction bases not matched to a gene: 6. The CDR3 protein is CASIKGTGTNTGELFF. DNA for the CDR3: TGTGCCAGCATTAAGGGGACAGGGACGAACACCGGGGAGCTGTTTTTT.

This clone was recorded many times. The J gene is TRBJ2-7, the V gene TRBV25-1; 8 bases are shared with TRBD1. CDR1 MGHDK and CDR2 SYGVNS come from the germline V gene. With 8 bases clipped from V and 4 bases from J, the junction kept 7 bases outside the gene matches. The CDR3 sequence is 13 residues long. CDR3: CASGRTGTYEQYF. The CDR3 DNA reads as TGTGCCAGCGGTCGGACAGGGACTTACGAGCAGTACTTC.

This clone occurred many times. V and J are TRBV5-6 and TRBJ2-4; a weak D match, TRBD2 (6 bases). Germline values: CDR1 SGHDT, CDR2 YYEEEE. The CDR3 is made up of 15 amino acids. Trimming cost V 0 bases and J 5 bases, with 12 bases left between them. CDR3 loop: CASSLGGPGENIQYF. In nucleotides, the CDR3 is TGTGCCAGCAGCTTGGGTGGCCCGGGGGAAAACATTCAGTACTTC.

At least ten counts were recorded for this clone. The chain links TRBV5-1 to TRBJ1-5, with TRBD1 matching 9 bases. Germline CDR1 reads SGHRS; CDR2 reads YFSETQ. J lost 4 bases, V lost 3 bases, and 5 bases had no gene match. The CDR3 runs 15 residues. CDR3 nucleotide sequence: TGCGCCAGCAGCTCGGGGACAGGGCCTAATCAGCCCCAGCATTTT. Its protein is CASSSGTGPNQPQHF.

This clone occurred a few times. CDR3 nucleotides: TGTGCCAGCTCACCGACTGGGACAGCCCTGGGGGAGCAGTACTTC. This translates into CASSPTGTALGEQYF. This chain connects TRBV18 to TRBJ2-7, with 7 bases that match TRBD1. V trimming: 3 bases; J trimming: 7 bases; junction bases outside the gene matches: 12. The germline gives CDR1 KGHSH, CDR2 LQKENI. This CDR3 comprises 15 residues.

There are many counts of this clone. The CDR3: CASKASGGADETQYF. CDR3 DNA: TGCGCCAGCAAGGCTAGCGGGGGGGCCGATGAGACCCAGTACTTC. The chain recombines TRBV10-1 with TRBJ2-5; TRBD2 agrees at 12 bases. This CDR3 has 15 amino acids. CDR1 and CDR2 from the germline V gene are WNHNN and SYGVQD (reference sequence). V gave up 7 bases and J gave up 5 bases; unmatched junction bases: 8.

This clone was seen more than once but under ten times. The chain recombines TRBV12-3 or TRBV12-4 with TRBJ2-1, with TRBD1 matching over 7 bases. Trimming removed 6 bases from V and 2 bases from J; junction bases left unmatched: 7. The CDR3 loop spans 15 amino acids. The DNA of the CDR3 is TGTGCCAGCAGAGCGACAGGGATCCCCTACAATGAGCAGTTCTTC. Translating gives CASRATGIPYNEQFF.

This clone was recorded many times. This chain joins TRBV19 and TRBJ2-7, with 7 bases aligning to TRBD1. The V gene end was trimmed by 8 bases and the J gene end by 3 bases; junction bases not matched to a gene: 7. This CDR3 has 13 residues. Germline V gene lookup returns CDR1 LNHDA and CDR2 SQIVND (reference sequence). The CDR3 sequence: CASSNNRGYEQYF. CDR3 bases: TGTGCCAGTTCTAATAACAGGGGCTACGAGCAGTACTTC. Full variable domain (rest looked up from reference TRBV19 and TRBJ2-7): DGGITQSPKYLFRKEGQNVTLSCEQNLNHDAMYWYRQDPGQGLRLIYYSQIVNDFQKGDIAEGYSVSREKKESFPLTVTSAQKNPTAFYLCASSNNRGYEQYFGPGTRLTVT.

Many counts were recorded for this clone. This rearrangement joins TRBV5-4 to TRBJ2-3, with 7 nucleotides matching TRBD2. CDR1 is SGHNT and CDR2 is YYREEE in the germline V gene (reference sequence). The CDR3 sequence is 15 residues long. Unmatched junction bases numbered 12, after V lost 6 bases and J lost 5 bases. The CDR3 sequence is CASTPGEGSGDTQYF. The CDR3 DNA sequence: TGTGCCAGCACCCCGGGGGAGGGGTCAGGAGATACGCAGTATTTT. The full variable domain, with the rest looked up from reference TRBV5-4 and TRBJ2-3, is ETGVTQSPTHLIKTRGQQVTLRCSSQSGHNTVSWYQQALGQGPQFIFQYYREEENGRGNFPPRFSGLQFPNYSSELNVNALELDDSALYLCASTPGEGSGDTQYFGPGTRLTVL.

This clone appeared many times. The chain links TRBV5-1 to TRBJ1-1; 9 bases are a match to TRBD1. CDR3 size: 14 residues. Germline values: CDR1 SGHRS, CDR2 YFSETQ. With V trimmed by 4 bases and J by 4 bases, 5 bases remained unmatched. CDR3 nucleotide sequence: TGCGCCAGCAGCCCGACAGGGGGAAGCACTGAAGCTTTCTTT. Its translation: CASSPTGGSTEAFF.

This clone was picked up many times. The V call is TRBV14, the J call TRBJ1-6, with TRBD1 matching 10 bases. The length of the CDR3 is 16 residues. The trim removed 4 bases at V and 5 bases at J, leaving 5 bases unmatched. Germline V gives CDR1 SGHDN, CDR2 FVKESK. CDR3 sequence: CASSPMTGGNNSPLHF. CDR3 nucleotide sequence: TGTGCCAGCAGCCCGATGACAGGGGGCAATAATTCACCCCTCCACTTT.

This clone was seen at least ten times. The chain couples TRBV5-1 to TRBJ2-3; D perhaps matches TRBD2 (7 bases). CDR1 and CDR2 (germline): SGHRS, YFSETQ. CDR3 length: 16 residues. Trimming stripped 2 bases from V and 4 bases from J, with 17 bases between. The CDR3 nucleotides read TGCGCCAGCAGCTTCCGAAGAGGGGGGGCTTCAGATACGCAGTATTTT. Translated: CASSFRRGGASDTQYF.

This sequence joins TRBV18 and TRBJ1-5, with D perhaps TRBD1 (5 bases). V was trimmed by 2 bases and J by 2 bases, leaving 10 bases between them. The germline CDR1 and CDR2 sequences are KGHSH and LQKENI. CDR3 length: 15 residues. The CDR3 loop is CASSPSGSGNQPQHF. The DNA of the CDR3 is TGTGCCAGCTCACCATCAGGGTCAGGCAATCAGCCCCAGCATTTT.

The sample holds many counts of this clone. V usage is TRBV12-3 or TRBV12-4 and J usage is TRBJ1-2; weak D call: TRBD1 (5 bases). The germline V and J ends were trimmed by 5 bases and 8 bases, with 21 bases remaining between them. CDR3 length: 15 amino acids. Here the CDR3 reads CASSRDIPLSGGYTF. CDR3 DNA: TGTGCCAGCAGTCGAGATATACCCCTGTCAGGGGGCTACACCTTC.

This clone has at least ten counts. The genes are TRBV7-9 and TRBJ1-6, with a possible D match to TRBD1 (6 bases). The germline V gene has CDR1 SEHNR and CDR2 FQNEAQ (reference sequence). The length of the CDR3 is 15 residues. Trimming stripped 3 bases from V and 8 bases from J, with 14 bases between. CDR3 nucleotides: TGTGCCAGCAGCTTTGCCGGGACAATAGATTCACCCCTCCACTTT. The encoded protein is CASSFAGTIDSPLHF.

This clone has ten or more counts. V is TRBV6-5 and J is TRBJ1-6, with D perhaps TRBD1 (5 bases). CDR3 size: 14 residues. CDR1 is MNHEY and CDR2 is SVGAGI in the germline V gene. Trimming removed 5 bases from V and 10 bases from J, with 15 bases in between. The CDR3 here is CASSRTWAGSPLHF. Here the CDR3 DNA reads TGTGCCAGCAGTCGAACATGGGCAGGGTCACCCCTCCACTTT.

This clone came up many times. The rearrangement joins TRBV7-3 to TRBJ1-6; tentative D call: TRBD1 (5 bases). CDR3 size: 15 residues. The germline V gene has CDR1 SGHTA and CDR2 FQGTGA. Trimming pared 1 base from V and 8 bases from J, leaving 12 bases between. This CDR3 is CASSLRAGGDSPLHF. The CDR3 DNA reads TGTGCCAGCAGCTTAAGAGCGGGAGGGGATTCACCCCTCCACTTT.

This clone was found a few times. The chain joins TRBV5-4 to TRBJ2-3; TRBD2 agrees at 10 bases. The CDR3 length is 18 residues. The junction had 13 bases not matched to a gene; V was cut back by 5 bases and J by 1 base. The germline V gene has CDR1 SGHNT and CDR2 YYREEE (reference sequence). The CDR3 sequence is CASSSGLAGEWGTDTQYF. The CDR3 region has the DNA TGTGCCAGCAGTTCCGGGCTAGCGGGGGAATGGGGCACAGATACGCAGTATTTT.

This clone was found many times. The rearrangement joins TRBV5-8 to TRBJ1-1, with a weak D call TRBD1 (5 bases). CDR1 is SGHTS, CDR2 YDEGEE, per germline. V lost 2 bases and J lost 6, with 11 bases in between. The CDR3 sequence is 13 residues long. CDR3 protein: CASSFPGLAEAFF. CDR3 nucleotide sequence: TGTGCCAGCAGCTTCCCAGGGTTGGCTGAAGCTTTCTTT. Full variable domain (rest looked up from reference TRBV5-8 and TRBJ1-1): EAGVTQSPTHLIKTRGQQATLRCSPISGHTSVYWYQQALGLGLQFLLWYDEGEERNRGNFPPRFSGRQFPNYSSELNVNALELEDSALYLCASSFPGLAEAFFGQGTRLTVV.

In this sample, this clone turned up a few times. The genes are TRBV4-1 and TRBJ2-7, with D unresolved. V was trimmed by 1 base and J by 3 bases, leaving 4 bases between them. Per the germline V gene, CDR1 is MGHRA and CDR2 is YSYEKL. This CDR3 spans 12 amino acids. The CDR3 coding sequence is TGCGCCAGCAGCCAAGTCGGCTACGAGCAGTACTTC. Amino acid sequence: CASSQVGYEQYF.

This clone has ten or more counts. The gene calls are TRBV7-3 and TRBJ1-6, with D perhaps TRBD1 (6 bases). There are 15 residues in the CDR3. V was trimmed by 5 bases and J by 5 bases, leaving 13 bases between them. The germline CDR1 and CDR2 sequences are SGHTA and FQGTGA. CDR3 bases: TGTGCCAGCAGCCCCGGGACAAACCATAATTCACCCCTCCACTTT. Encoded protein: CASSPGTNHNSPLHF.

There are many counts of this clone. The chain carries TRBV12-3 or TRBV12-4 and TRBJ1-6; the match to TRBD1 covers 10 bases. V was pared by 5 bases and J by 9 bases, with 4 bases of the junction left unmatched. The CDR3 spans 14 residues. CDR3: CASSPTGGTSPLHF. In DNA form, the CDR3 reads TGTGCCAGCAGTCCGACAGGGGGCACTTCACCCCTCCACTTT.